Following are 20 T cell receptor beta chains from one sample sequenced in a study of cytomegalovirus exposure and HLA in healthy donors. PCR primers comprised 60 Vbeta and 13 Jbeta primers. TCRdb keeps only in-frame clones here, not all; method: immunoSEQ multiplex PCR. The sample yields some 110,000 clones, 80% to 90% seen once. The source material was PBMCs. The receptors originated from a middle-aged man in good health and CMV-seronegative.

The CDR3 is CASSLSLGESSGNTIYF. The CDR3 DNA reads TGTGCCAGCAGCTTATCCCTCGGGGAGTCCTCTGGAAACACCATATATTTT. V gene TRBV11-2 combines with J gene TRBJ1-3, with D unresolved. The CDR3 totals 17 residues. The V gene's germline CDR1 is SGHAT and CDR2 FQNNGV. The V end lost 2 bases, the J end lost 0 bases, and 14 bases lay between the germline ends.

The chain links TRBV27 to TRBJ1-6; 7 bases agree with TRBD1. Germline lookup yields CDR1 MNHEY and CDR2 SMNVEV (reference sequence). V trimming: 3 bases; J trimming: 9 bases; junction bases outside the gene matches: 2. The CDR3 covers 13 residues. The CDR3 nucleotides read TGTGCCAGCAGTTTGGGACAGCTTTCACCCCTCCACTTT. It codes for CASSLGQLSPLHF.

The count of this clone is one. The V and J genes are TRBV29-1 and TRBJ2-3, with TRBD2 matching over 7 bases. This CDR3 region has 14 residues. After removal of 6 bases from V and 6 bases from J, the junction contained 12 bases not matched to a gene. CDR1 is SQVTM and CDR2 is ANQGSEA in the germline V gene. This chain's CDR3 is CSVTLTGTIDTQYF. Written as DNA, the CDR3 is TGCAGCGTGACACTGACCGGGACTATCGATACGCAGTATTTT.

The chain couples TRBV5-4 to TRBJ2-2, with D maybe TRBD2 (6 bases). V lost 7 bases and J 4 bases, leaving 20 bases between the germline ends. Germline-derived CDR1 and CDR2 are SGHNT and YYREEE (reference sequence). This CDR3 has 16 residues. The CDR3 DNA reads TGTGCCAGCGGGTCGTACCGGGAGTTGTCCACCGGGGAGCTGTTTTTT. As protein: CASGSYRELSTGELFF.

This sequence joins TRBV7-8 and TRBJ2-1; TRBD2 aligns across 10 bases. The V gene's germline CDR1 is SGHVS and CDR2 FQNEAQ. The CDR3 sequence is 14 residues long. V shed 2 bases, J shed 9 bases, and the junction held 4 bases outside the gene matches. CDR3 sequence: CASSLLGLAFEQFF. CDR3 DNA sequence: TGTGCCAGCAGCTTATTGGGACTAGCGTTTGAGCAGTTCTTC.

The chain uses TRBV7-6 and TRBJ1-4; D may be TRBD1 (6 bases). CDR3 length: 16 residues. Trimming took 4 bases from V and 2 from J, leaving 14 bases between them. Germline values: CDR1 SGHVS, CDR2 FNYEAQ. For the CDR3, the DNA is TGTGCCAGCAGCTCCGTGGGCCAGGGGACTAATGAAAAACTGTTTTTT. It yields the protein CASSSVGQGTNEKLFF. Together with reference TRBV7-6 and TRBJ1-4, the CDR3 gives the full variable domain: GAGVSQSPRYKVTKRGQDVALRCDPISGHVSLYWYRQALGQGPEFLTYFNYEAQQDKSGLPNDRFSAERPEGSISTLTIQRTEQRDSAMYRCASSSVGQGTNEKLFFGSGTQLSVL.

The chain uses TRBV9 and TRBJ2-2, with 7 bases matching TRBD1. From germline, CDR1 is SGDLS and CDR2 YYNGEE. Germline trimming cut 0 bases from V and 2 bases from J; bases unmatched to any gene: 4. The CDR3 totals 16 residues. CDR3 bases: TGTGCCAGCAGCGTAGGGACAGGAGCCAACACCGGGGAGCTGTTTTTT. Amino acids: CASSVGTGANTGELFF.

The rearrangement joins TRBV29-1 to TRBJ1-4; 9 bases line up with TRBD1. The CDR3 consists of 15 residues. Germline trimming cut 4 bases from V and 8 bases from J; bases unmatched to any gene: 11. Germline values: CDR1 SQVTM, CDR2 ANQGSEA. This CDR3 reads CSVGRGTGFAEKLFF. Here the CDR3 DNA reads TGCAGCGTTGGAAGGGGGACAGGGTTCGCCGAAAAACTGTTTTTT.

The chain recombines TRBV15 with TRBJ2-3, with 7 bases aligning to TRBD2. The V and J ends lost 1 base and 4 bases, in that order; junction bases with no gene match: 8. This CDR3 has 16 amino acids. The germline CDR1 and CDR2 sequences are LNHNV and YYDKDF (reference sequence). The CDR3 DNA is TGTGCCACCAGCAGAGGGGGCGGGGGTGAAGCAGATACGCAGTATTTT. Translation gives CATSRGGGGEADTQYF.

V gene TRBV6-5 combines with J gene TRBJ2-7, with 9 bases lining up with TRBD1. V trimming: 6 bases; J trimming: 3 bases; junction bases outside the gene matches: 6. CDR1 and CDR2 from the germline V gene are MNHEY and SVGAGI. This CDR3 is built from 14 residues. CDR3 DNA: TGTGCCAGCAGGCCGGGACAGGGAAGCTACGAGCAGTACTTC. It is translated as CASRPGQGSYEQYF.

The chain uses TRBV2 and TRBJ2-7; 7 bases map to TRBD1. Germline CDR1 SNHLY, CDR2 FYNNEI. The CDR3 spans 14 residues. V shed 4 bases, J shed 3 bases, and the junction held 6 bases outside the gene matches. The CDR3 DNA is TGTGCCAGCAGTGCAGTAGACAGGGTCTACGAGCAGTACGTC. Protein product: CASSAVDRVYEQYV.

The rearrangement links TRBV4-2 to TRBJ2-1; TRBD2 might be the D (5 bases). The CDR3 is made up of 21 amino acids. Per the germline V gene, CDR1 is LGHNA and CDR2 is YNFKEQ. Trimming took 0 bases from V and 4 from J, leaving 28 bases between them. The CDR3 sequence: CASSQDARGFGSRRRYNEQFF. The CDR3 DNA follows: TGTGCCAGCAGCCAAGACGCTCGGGGTTTCGGGTCCAGGCGTAGGTACAATGAGCAGTTCTTC.

V is TRBV28 and J is TRBJ2-2, with unresolved D. The V and J ends lost 9 bases and 6 bases respectively, with 8 bases between them. The germline V gene encodes CDR1 MDHEN and CDR2 SYDVKM. The CDR3 extends over 11 amino acids. The CDR3 reads CASSLSGELFF. The DNA of the CDR3 is TGTGCCAGTTCATTGTCCGGGGAGCTGTTTTTT.

The J gene is TRBJ2-7, the V gene TRBV9; 9 bases agree with TRBD2. CDR1 and CDR2 (germline): SGDLS, YYNGEE. The length of the CDR3 is 15 residues. The V segment lost 0 bases and the J segment 5 bases; nucleotides outside the gene matches: 6. CDR3 DNA sequence: TGTGCCAGCAGCGTAGCTGGGACTAGCATCCACGAGCAGTACTTC. It yields the protein CASSVAGTSIHEQYF.

The genes are TRBV7-3 and TRBJ2-1; no clear D. V was clipped by 4 bases and J by 8 bases, with 9 bases between them. The CDR3 sequence is 12 residues long. CDR1 and CDR2 (germline): SGHTA, FQGTGA. In DNA form, the CDR3 reads TGTGCCAGCAGCTCCCGGTTTGATGAGCAGTTCTTC. Protein sequence: CASSSRFDEQFF.

Here the CDR3 reads CASSAGSLGYEQYV. The DNA for the CDR3 is TGTGCCAGCAGCGCCGGGAGTCTCGGATACGAGCAGTACGTC. The chain joins TRBV6-1 to TRBJ2-7; TRBD2 might be the D (6 bases). Trimming pared 6 bases from V and 4 bases from J, leaving 16 bases between. CDR3 length: 14 amino acids. The V gene's germline CDR1 is MNHNS and CDR2 SASEGT.

This clone was seen a handful of times. The rearrangement joins TRBV7-2 to TRBJ2-3; D not certain. Trimming removed 2 bases from V and 2 bases from J, with 8 bases in between. CDR3 length: 14 residues. Germline values: CDR1 SGHTA, CDR2 FQGNSA. The CDR3 loop reads CASSLTYHTDTQYF. Written as DNA, the CDR3 is TGTGCCAGCAGCTTAACTTACCACACAGATACGCAGTATTTT. Filled out from reference TRBV7-2 and TRBJ2-3, the complete variable domain reads GAGVSQSPSNKVTEKGKDVELRCDPISGHTALYWYRQSLGQGLEFLIYFQGNSAPDKSGLPSDRFSAERTGGSVSTLTIQRTQQEDSAVYLCASSLTYHTDTQYFGPGTRLTVL.

V usage is TRBV5-1 and J usage is TRBJ1-2; D perhaps matches TRBD1 (5 bases). Per germline, CDR1 SGHRS and CDR2 YFSETQ. V was pared by 0 bases and J by 7 bases, with 19 bases between. The CDR3 loop spans 16 amino acids. The CDR3 reads CASSLDRPNRGGGYTF. The DNA of the CDR3 is TGCGCCAGCAGCTTGGACAGACCGAATCGGGGGGGTGGCTACACCTTC. The whole variable domain, remainder taken from reference TRBV5-1 and TRBJ1-2, is KAGVTQTPRYLIKTRGQQVTLSCSPISGHRSVSWYQQTPGQGLQFLFEYFSETQRNKGNFPGRFSGRQFSNSRSEMNVSTLELGDSALYLCASSLDRPNRGGGYTFGSGTRLTVV.

This clone was found a few times. The chain joins TRBV4-1 to TRBJ2-2, with D maybe TRBD1 (5 bases). CDR1 MGHRA and CDR2 YSYEKL come from the germline V gene. The V end lost 0 bases, the J end lost 7 bases, and 12 bases lay between the germline ends. The CDR3 totals 15 residues. CDR3 in DNA: TGCGCCAGCAGCCAAGAGTTCCAGGGCGGCGGGGAGCTGTTTTTT. As protein: CASSQEFQGGGELFF.

The chain carries TRBV9 and TRBJ1-1; possibly TRBD1 for D (5 bases). Trimming took 1 base from V and 4 from J, leaving 11 bases between them. Germline CDR1 and CDR2: SGDLS and YYNGEE. The CDR3 length is 14 residues. This chain's CDR3 is CASSVMRQGTEAFF. The CDR3 region has the DNA TGTGCCAGCAGCGTAATGAGGCAGGGCACTGAAGCTTTCTTT. Using reference TRBV9 and TRBJ1-1 for the parts outside the CDR3, the full variable domain is DSGVTQTPKHLITATGQRVTLRCSPRSGDLSVYWYQQSLDQGLQFLIQYYNGEERAKGNILERFSAQQFPDLHSELNLSSLELGDSALYFCASSVMRQGTEAFFGQGTRLTVV.